A selection of T cell receptor beta chains follows, all from one sample in a study of blood T cell repertoires in COVID-19. Measured with immunoSEQ multiplex PCR; TCRdb has only the in-frame clones, and not every one. The sample includes some 260,000 clones, roughly nine tenths of them seen just once. The material sequenced was PBMCs or T cells enriched from blood (not recorded which). These TCRs come from a woman aged 30 to 39 with acute COVID-19. CDR3s include the opening cysteine and the closing phenylalanine or tryptophan.

v_call: TRBV9
cdr3_aa: CASSVEAGGPETQYF

v_call: TRBV15
cdr3_aa: CATSRLPGTRSIDTQYF

v_call: TRBV10-3
cdr3_aa: CAISEGQGPKLFF

v_call: TRBV19
cdr3_aa: CASSIRGLQETQYF

v_call: TRBV19
cdr3_aa: CASSSTSRGSSSYNEQFF

v_call: TRBV5-4
cdr3_aa: CASSTLGGSPLHF

v_call: TRBV9
cdr3_aa: CASSHPPNYGYTF

v_call: TRBV5-8
cdr3_aa: CASSNRGWGVQETQYF

v_call: TRBV24-1
cdr3_aa: CATSDPLGTTTDTQYF

v_call: TRBV6-2/TRBV6-3
cdr3_aa: CASSYPSGSPLHF

v_call: TRBV5-1
cdr3_aa: CASSLWQGEQFF

v_call: TRBV7-9
cdr3_aa: CASSPDSNSPLHF

v_call: TRBV5-1
cdr3_aa: CASSLSGQRSSYNSPLHF

v_call: TRBV7-2
cdr3_aa: CASSLAGGLAGETQYF

v_call: TRBV9
cdr3_aa: CASSPQLRETYGYTF

v_call: TRBV7-9
cdr3_aa: CASTTDRGQGSSYEQYF

v_call: TRBV6-5
cdr3_aa: CASSYGPKLRTGELFF

v_call: TRBV2
cdr3_aa: CASSVGQDAGELFF

v_call: TRBV4-2
cdr3_aa: CASSQERGSDTQYF

v_call: TRBV5-1
cdr3_aa: CASSLALIRRGRPNTEAFF

v_call: TRBV7-8
cdr3_aa: CASSLDRANTGELFF

v_call: TRBV28
cdr3_aa: CASTNGQPGNTIYF

v_call: TRBV5-1
cdr3_aa: CASSLGGQHTFYEQYF